Here is one T cell receptor beta chain with its context. The data stem from a study of cytomegalovirus exposure and HLA in healthy donors. From germline, CDR1 is MNHEY and CDR2 SMNVEV (reference sequence). The length of the CDR3 is 15 residues. Trimming cost V 2 bases and J 5 bases, with 14 bases left between them. The primer mix had 60 Vbeta and 13 Jbeta primers. The assay was immunoSEQ multiplex PCR, and TCRdb's table has in-frame clones only and misses some. The data show about 180,000 clones, around 80% seen once. The sequence came from a man between 18 and 35 years old in good health and CMV-seronegative. The sample was PBMCs. The chain has TRBV27 and TRBJ2-3; D perhaps matches TRBD1 (5 bases). This chain's CDR3 is CASSLEWAGRDTQYF. The CDR3 DNA reads as TGTGCCAGCAGTTTAGAGTGGGCAGGGCGAGATACGCAGTATTTT.